The rows below give T cell receptor beta chains drawn from one sample of a study of beta chain features in type 1 diabetes. Data came from immunoSEQ multiplex PCR; TCRdb stores just in-frame clones and leaves some out. This sample carries around 14,000 clones, 76% of them seen once, and the ten largest clones take approximately 0.31%. The sequenced sample consisted of stem cell memory CD4+ T cells from blood. These receptors originate from a woman younger than 35 with type 1 diabetes. The CDR3 runs from the conserved cysteine through the conserved F or W. Fields, in order: CDR3 DNA, CDR3 protein, D gene, J gene, V gene, clone size. A D gene is named only where the DNA matches it firmly. A clone size is listed for some rows: how often the clone was seen (once, few, many), or a class if it is expanded.

CDR3nt: TGTGCCACGCAACTAGCGGGAGGGCCGCGTGAGACCCAGTACTTC; CDR3aa: CATQLAGGPRETQYF; d_gene: TRBD2; j_gene: TRBJ2-5; v_gene: TRBV6-1; abundance: few
CDR3nt: TGTGCCAGCTCACCGGATCCGGGACAATTGTTCTTC; CDR3aa: CASSPDPGQLFF; d_gene: NA; j_gene: TRBJ2-1; v_gene: TRBV18; abundance: NA
CDR3nt: TGTGCCAGCACCCGACAGGGGAGCACTGAAGCTTTCTTT; CDR3aa: CASTRQGSTEAFF; d_gene: TRBD1; j_gene: TRBJ1-1; v_gene: TRBV7-9; abundance: NA
CDR3nt: TGTGCCAGCAGCTTGTTGGGGGAGGTCGGGGGGACCCAGTACTTC; CDR3aa: CASSLLGEVGGTQYF; d_gene: NA; j_gene: TRBJ2-5; v_gene: TRBV5-6; abundance: NA
CDR3nt: TGTGCCAGCAGCTTAGTTCCTAATGAGCAGTTCTTC; CDR3aa: CASSLVPNEQFF; d_gene: NA; j_gene: TRBJ2-1; v_gene: TRBV11-3; abundance: NA
CDR3nt: TGTGCCAGCAGTTTATTCGGTGCCCAGCGCCACAATGAGCAGTTCTTC; CDR3aa: CASSLFGAQRHNEQFF; d_gene: NA; j_gene: TRBJ2-1; v_gene: TRBV27; abundance: NA
CDR3nt: TGTGCCAGCAGCTTTGGTGGCGGCTCCCTCTACAATGAGCAGTTCTTC; CDR3aa: CASSFGGGSLYNEQFF; d_gene: NA; j_gene: TRBJ2-1; v_gene: TRBV7-3; abundance: NA
CDR3nt: TGTGCCAGCAGGGGAAGCGGGGAAGCTTTCTTT; CDR3aa: CASRGSGEAFF; d_gene: NA; j_gene: TRBJ1-1; v_gene: TRBV28; abundance: NA
CDR3nt: TGTGCCAGCAGCTTGGGGGGACTCCTCAGCTCCTACAATGAGCAGTTCTTC; CDR3aa: CASSLGGLLSSYNEQFF; d_gene: NA; j_gene: TRBJ2-1; v_gene: TRBV5-4; abundance: NA
CDR3nt: TGCGCCAGCAGGGGAGGACAGGGCAGTGAGCAGTTCTTC; CDR3aa: CASRGGQGSEQFF; d_gene: TRBD1; j_gene: TRBJ2-1; v_gene: TRBV5-1; abundance: few
CDR3nt: TGTGCCAGCAGCTTTCCGCGGCAAGAGACCCAGTACTTC; CDR3aa: CASSFPRQETQYF; d_gene: NA; j_gene: TRBJ2-5; v_gene: TRBV5-4; abundance: NA
CDR3nt: TGTGCCAGCTCACCCCCAGGGGCTTATGGCTACACCTTC; CDR3aa: CASSPPGAYGYTF; d_gene: NA; j_gene: TRBJ1-2; v_gene: TRBV18; abundance: NA